This section outlines one T cell receptor (beta chain) sequence together with its context. Its recognized antigen is unknown. Base qualities were left out, and no much larger clone turns up one base away. Collaborating institutions collected whole blood in K2EDTA tubes following their own protocols. Collaborator samples were shipped for TCRbeta analysis as frozen whole blood, isolated PBMCs, or DNA extracted from either sample type. These data belong to a study of blood T cell repertoires in COVID-19 (dated by TCRdb to about 2020). With regard to the full study: Collaborator samples came from the United States, Italy and Spain and covered acute and convalescent phases of COVID-19. The material from the prospective study consisted of cDNA or gDNA derived from T cells, B-cell-depleted T cells, or PBMCs. The dataset comprised deeply sampled blood TCRbeta repertoires from subjects exposed to, actively infected with, or recovered from COVID-19. A freely available public database, intended as a resource for researchers studying the immune response to SARS-CoV-2, is where the repertoires were released. The samples were drawn from two sources: the first 160 participants of the ongoing ImmuneRACE study, and 1,000 to 1,500 subjects contributed by 6 global collaborators. A de-identified subject ID, COVID-19 status, age in years and sex were almost always included in the sample metadata. Where available, HLA class I and class II types were obtained from metadata supplied by the sample provider rather than from assay-based typing.

Reading the germline V gene gives CDR1 SGHTA and CDR2 FQGTGA. The CDR3 covers 17 residues, taking in both the cysteine and the phenylalanine. Kept here is only the CDR3 DNA, which spans 51 bases and is read in frame from base 1. Trimmed from V: 2 bases; trimmed from J: 6 bases; junction bases lacking a gene match: 12. The immunoSEQ Assay, a bias-controlled multiplex PCR, was used to amplify TCRbeta CDR3 regions from genomic DNA. As for how the authors treated the data: Within the assay, amplification of reference gene primers was used to estimate how many nucleated cells each sample contained. To quantify the absolute abundance of each unique TCRbeta CDR3 rearrangement, sequence reads were collapsed and filtered. For each sample, productive Simpson clonality was calculated by taking the square root of Simpson's diversity index across productive rearrangements. TCRdb stores this immuneACCESS table with in-frame sequences only. Part of the clones is absent; in the studies checked, under half of the shortfall reflects unresolved V genes, and no reason is known for the rest. V and J calls and clone size are copied from that table; D and trimming were computed from the DNA. Counted in this sample were 40,000 to 50,000 clones; 88% of them appeared once. The ten largest clones take up approximately 9.6% of the sample.

The investigation overall reported the following: Clinical and demographic metadata were provided uncurated, with the amount varying by source and participant.

The chain is made from TRBV7-3 and TRBJ2-1; 8 nucleotides in the junction match TRBD2. This clonotype originated in a middle-aged man with active COVID-19. The sequenced material came from peripheral blood. The CDR3 amino acid sequence is: CASSLRPGTSQGNEQFF. The nucleotides read TGTGCCAGCAGCTTACGCCCCGGGACTAGTCAGGGCAATGAGCAGTTCTTC.